This T cell receptor beta chain was captured by sequencing in a study of T cells after yellow fever vaccination. This clonotype was found a few times. From germline, CDR1 is LGHDT and CDR2 YNNKEL (reference sequence). With 3 bases clipped from V and 6 bases from J, the junction kept 5 bases outside the gene matches. The CDR3 loop spans 14 amino acids. TCRdb redid the calling of the 5' RACE reads with MiXCR, one entry per CDR3 protein. The top ten hold under 30% of the sample, which has around 300,000 distinct CDR3 sequences, about 4% seen once. The chain recombines TRBV3-1 with TRBJ2-5, with 9 nucleotides matching TRBD1. This TCR derives from a man between 18 and 35 years old who received the YFV17D yellow fever vaccine. The input for sequencing was PBMCs, taken 5 days after the yellow fever booster vaccination. The CDR3 region has the DNA TGTGCCAGCAGCCAGGGACAGGGATTGAAGACCCAGTACTTC. Translation: CASSQGQGLKTQYF.